The entry below gives a single T cell receptor beta chain sequence along with its context. Its specificity is not known. Here immunoSEQ multiplex PCR was the method, and the copy in TCRdb shows in-frame clones only, minus some. The top ten hold about 4.8% of the sample, which has tens of thousands of clones, approximately 64% seen once. The data derive from a study of a mutant IDH1 vaccine in newly diagnosed glioma. The CDR3 loop spans 16 amino acids. Germline CDR1 and CDR2: WNHNN and SYGVQD (reference sequence). The germline V and J ends were trimmed by 0 bases and 1 base, with 13 bases remaining between them. Time point here: week 47, end of study. Vaccination comprised doses that each held 300 ug of mutant IDH1 20-mer peptide, plus topical imiquimod. Patients underwent eight vaccinations, which took place in weeks 1, 3, 5, 7, 11, 15, 19 and 23.

The rearrangement uses TRBV10-1 and TRBJ2-7; D may be TRBD1 or TRBD2 (5 bases each). This material consisted of peripheral blood mononuclear cells (PBMCs), taken from a glioma patient whose treatment included an IDH1 peptide vaccine. This receptor was taken from a man aged 35 to 55 with glioma. Some clones in this sample may be carry-over from other donors' samples. The DNA for the CDR3 is TGCGCCAGCAGTGAGTCTCGGGACGGAGTATCCTACGAGCAGTACTTC. Translating gives CASSESRDGVSYEQYF.